This TCR beta chain appears in the sequencing data of a study of Graves' ophthalmopathy and Graves' hyperthyroidism. This clonotype came up many times. The authors amplified TCR beta CDR3 regions from RNA transcripts. The authors performed first-round RT-PCR with HTBI primers and then a second-round multiplex PCR. Each CDR3 protein gets one entry after TCRdb re-called the multiplex PCR reads with MiXCR. The sample has about 620,000 distinct CDR3 sequences, over 20% seen once. This CDR3 has 14 amino acids. CDR1 MNHEY and CDR2 SVGAGI come from the germline V gene. Trimming took off 2 bases at V and 3 bases at J, with 10 bases between the two ends.

The source is a woman aged 18-29 years with stable Graves' hyperthyroidism. Some clones in this sample may be carry-over from other donors' samples. The sequenced sample was peripheral blood. This chain connects TRBV6-5 to TRBJ1-1; TRBD1 is a possible D gene (6 bases). CDR3 DNA: TGTGCCAGCAGTTACACAGGGTCGGACACTGAAGCTTTCTTT. Protein sequence: CASSYTGSDTEAFF.